The clone carrying this T cell receptor beta chain appeared once. What it binds is unknown. This entry is derived from a study of T cell responses to AZD1222 COVID-19 vaccine. Study results and caveats: Targeting of unmutated variant regions was reportedly seen in nearly half of spike-specific TCRs. Spike-specific TCR breadth and depth grew following two AZD1222 doses. The study identified only a handful of AZD1222 recipients as seropositive at baseline.

Analyses pooled second doses at about 4 or about 12 weeks. V was clipped by 6 bases and J by 8 bases; unmatched bases: 7. This CDR3 contains 14 residues. CDR1 is SGHTA, CDR2 FQGTGA, per germline. Using immunoSEQ multiplex PCR, the repertoire was profiled, and TCRdb retains in-frame clones only, with some absent. The repertoire holds about 120,000 clones, with roughly nine tenths as singletons. The chain recombines TRBV7-3 with TRBJ2-1; 10 positions agree with TRBD2. This clonotype was obtained from an adult who received the AZD1222 COVID-19 vaccine. The sequences come from peripheral blood, collected 28 days after the second AZD1222 dose. The CDR3 DNA sequence: TGTGCCAGCAGAGCGGGGGGGCCTAGCGATGAGCAGTTCTTC. It specifies CASRAGGPSDEQFF.